This T cell receptor beta chain was recorded in a study of beta chain features in type 1 diabetes. Expressed TCRB transcripts were sequenced because the entire RNA isolate underwent reverse transcription. The table came from immunoSEQ multiplex PCR; TCRdb's copy has only in-frame clones and leaves some out. The sample lists 900,000 or so clones, about a sixth occurring once. A few counts support this clone. The V and J ends lost 4 bases and 10 bases, in that order; junction bases with no gene match: 7. Per germline, CDR1 SGHRS and CDR2 YFSETQ. The CDR3 runs 14 residues. The clonotype originates from a woman aged 18-29 years in good health. The chain links TRBV5-1 to TRBJ2-1, with 11 bases identical to TRBD1. Specimen: naive CD4+ T cells from blood. Here the CDR3 DNA reads TGCGCCAGCAGCCCGGGACAGGGGGAGTTCGAGCAGTTCTTC. Translating gives CASSPGQGEFEQFF.